Below are 14 T cell receptor beta chains sequenced from a single sample in a study of cytomegalovirus exposure and HLA in healthy donors. The PCR made use of 60 Vbeta and 13 Jbeta primers. The method was immunoSEQ multiplex PCR; TCRdb's version includes in-frame clones alone and lacks a portion of them. This table holds more than 90,000 clones, around 76% found once. The sample was PBMCs. All receptors derive from a man aged 45 to 65 in good health and CMV-seropositive.

V gene TRBV28 combines with J gene TRBJ2-1; 10 bases agree with TRBD2. Losses at the gene ends were 4 bases for V and 4 bases for J; bases not matched to a gene: 7. This CDR3 is 16 amino acids long. The germline CDR1 and CDR2 sequences are MDHEN and SYDVKM. CDR3 amino acids: CASSSQLAGLYNEQFF. DNA of the CDR3: TGTGCCAGCAGTTCCCAACTAGCGGGACTTTACAATGAGCAGTTCTTC.

A few counts support this clone. The CDR3: CASSQVVQVEVNEQFF. DNA for the CDR3: TGCGCCAGCAGCCAAGTTGTGCAGGTGGAGGTCAATGAGCAGTTCTTC. The V and J genes are TRBV4-1 and TRBJ2-1, with D perhaps TRBD2 (5 bases). CDR1 is MGHRA, CDR2 YSYEKL, per germline. The CDR3 spans 16 residues. The germline V and J ends were trimmed by 1 base and 6 bases, with 16 bases remaining between them.

The V gene is TRBV6-1, the J gene TRBJ1-5; no firm D call. The CDR3 extends over 15 amino acids. Germline loops: CDR1 MNHNS, CDR2 SASEGT. V was pared by 2 bases and J by 6 bases, with 14 bases between. The CDR3 loop reads CASSERGWGSQPQHF. The CDR3 DNA follows: TGTGCCAGCAGTGAACGCGGGTGGGGTAGTCAGCCCCAGCATTTT.

J is TRBJ2-3 and V is TRBV4-3, with D possibly being TRBD1 (5 bases). V was pared by 4 bases and J by 4 bases, with 12 bases between. The CDR3 consists of 14 residues. CDR1 and CDR2 from the germline V gene are LGHNA and YSLEER. In DNA form, the CDR3 reads TGCGCCAGCAGCCGGGGCCTGTGGGCAGATACGCAGTATTTT. It encodes CASSRGLWADTQYF.

This chain connects TRBV5-4 to TRBJ2-4; D might be TRBD2 (6 bases). Germline CDR1 is SGHNT and CDR2 is YYREEE (reference sequence). Trimming took off 3 bases at V and 0 bases at J, with 16 bases between the two ends. This CDR3 comprises 17 residues. The CDR3 region is CASSSARGGLAKNIQYF. CDR3 sequence (DNA): TGTGCCAGCAGCTCCGCAAGGGGAGGACTAGCCAAAAACATTCAGTACTTC.

The chain recombines TRBV2 with TRBJ2-7; 12 positions match TRBD2. The CDR3 sequence is 14 residues long. The J segment lost 6 bases and the V segment lost 4 bases, leaving 4 bases of the junction unmatched. CDR1 and CDR2 (germline): SNHLY, FYNNEI. The CDR3 protein is CASSGASGRGEQYF. The DNA for the CDR3 is TGTGCCAGCAGTGGGGCTAGCGGGAGGGGCGAGCAGTACTTC.

The V gene is TRBV10-3, the J gene TRBJ1-2; 9 bases agree with TRBD1. The germline V gene encodes CDR1 ENHRY and CDR2 SYGVKD. The CDR3 totals 14 residues. Losses at the gene ends were 3 bases for V and 6 bases for J; bases not matched to a gene: 5. The CDR3 here is CAISEGQGRDGYTF. The CDR3 DNA reads as TGTGCCATCAGTGAAGGACAGGGGAGAGATGGCTACACCTTC.

The CDR3 sequence is CASSLSDRASYEQYF. CDR3 nucleotides: TGTGCCAGCAGCCTATCCGACAGGGCTTCCTACGAGCAGTACTTC. This chain links TRBV7-9 with TRBJ2-7; 7 positions match TRBD1. J lost 1 base, V lost 5 bases, and 8 bases had no gene match. CDR3 size: 15 residues. Looked up from germline, CDR1 is SEHNR and CDR2 is FQNEAQ (reference sequence).

This clone turned up a few times. CDR3 protein: CASSFRGSSYEQYF. The DNA for the CDR3 is TGTGCCAGTAGTTTTAGGGGGTCCTCCTACGAGCAGTACTTC. The V and J genes are TRBV19 and TRBJ2-7; a possible D gene is TRBD1 (6 bases). The CDR3 extends over 14 amino acids. From germline, CDR1 is LNHDA and CDR2 SQIVND (reference sequence). The V gene lost 5 bases and the J gene lost 0 bases, with 11 bases spanning the gap. The variable domain in full, completed from reference TRBV19 and TRBJ2-7, reads DGGITQSPKYLFRKEGQNVTLSCEQNLNHDAMYWYRQDPGQGLRLIYYSQIVNDFQKGDIAEGYSVSREKKESFPLTVTSAQKNPTAFYLCASSFRGSSYEQYFGPGTRLTVT.

With respect to this clone: Other DNA variants within this sample encode the same CDR3. The chain couples TRBV10-3 to TRBJ1-1; 9 bases align to TRBD1. Germline V gives CDR1 ENHRY, CDR2 SYGVKD. The CDR3 spans 12 residues. J gave up 10 bases and V 3 bases, and 3 bases lay outside the gene matches. This CDR3 reads CAISDSTGGAFF. CDR3 nucleotide sequence: TGTGCCATCAGTGATTCGACAGGGGGAGCTTTCTTT.

In this sample, this clone turned up once. V gene TRBV10-2 combines with J gene TRBJ1-2, with D maybe TRBD1 (5 bases). Germline V gene data show CDR1 as WSHSY and CDR2 as SAAADI. The CDR3 contains 14 residues. Trimming removed 0 bases at V and 8 bases at J, with 13 bases between. CDR3 loop: CASSESGRGNGYTF. Here the CDR3 DNA reads TGCGCCAGCAGTGAGTCGGGGCGGGGGAACGGCTACACCTTC.

The V call is TRBV5-1, the J call TRBJ2-7, with 8 bases matching TRBD2. This CDR3 has 13 amino acids. V trimming: 4 bases; J trimming: 5 bases; junction bases outside the gene matches: 5. Germline CDR1 SGHRS, CDR2 YFSETQ. The CDR3 DNA follows: TGCGCCAGCAGCGTGGGCGGGGGGAACGAGCAGTACTTC. This sequence encodes CASSVGGGNEQYF.

This chain links TRBV6-1 with TRBJ2-7; TRBD2 might be the D (5 bases). Trimming took off 6 bases at V and 2 bases at J, with 11 bases between the two ends. Germline CDR1 reads MNHNS; CDR2 reads SASEGT. The CDR3 consists of 13 residues. CDR3: CASRSGGTYEQYF. The CDR3 nucleotides read TGTGCCAGCAGAAGCGGCGGAACCTACGAGCAGTACTTC.

This chain uses TRBV7-9 with TRBJ2-2; TRBD2 aligns across 10 bases. CDR1 is SEHNR and CDR2 is FQNEAQ in the germline V gene (reference sequence). The CDR3 runs to 17 residues. V was pared by 5 bases and J by 1 base, with 7 bases of the junction left unmatched. The CDR3, as DNA: TGTGCCAGCAGCCTTCCTAGCGGGAGCCTGAACACCGGGGAGCTGTTTTTT. It encodes CASSLPSGSLNTGELFF.